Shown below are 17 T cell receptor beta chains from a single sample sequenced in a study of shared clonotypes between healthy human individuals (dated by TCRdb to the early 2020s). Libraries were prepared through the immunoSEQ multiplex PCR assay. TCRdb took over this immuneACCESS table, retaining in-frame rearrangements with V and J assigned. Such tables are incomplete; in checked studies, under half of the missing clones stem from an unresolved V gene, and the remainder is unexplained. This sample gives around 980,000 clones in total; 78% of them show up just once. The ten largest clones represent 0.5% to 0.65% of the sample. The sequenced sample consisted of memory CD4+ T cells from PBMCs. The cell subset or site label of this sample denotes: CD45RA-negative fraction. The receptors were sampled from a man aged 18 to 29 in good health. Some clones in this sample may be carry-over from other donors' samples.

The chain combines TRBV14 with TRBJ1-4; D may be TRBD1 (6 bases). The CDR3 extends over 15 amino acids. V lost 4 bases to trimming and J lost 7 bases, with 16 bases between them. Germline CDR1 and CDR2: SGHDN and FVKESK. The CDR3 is CASSRLKGGGEKLFF. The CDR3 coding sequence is TGTGCCAGCAGCCGCCTAAAAGGGGGGGGTGAAAAACTGTTTTTT.

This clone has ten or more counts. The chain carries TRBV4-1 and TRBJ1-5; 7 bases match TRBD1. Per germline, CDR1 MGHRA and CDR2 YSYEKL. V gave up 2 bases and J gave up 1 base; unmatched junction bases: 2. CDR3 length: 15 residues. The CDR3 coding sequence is TGCGCCAGCAGCCAACCAGGGGGGAGCAATCAGCCCCAGCATTTT. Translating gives CASSQPGGSNQPQHF.

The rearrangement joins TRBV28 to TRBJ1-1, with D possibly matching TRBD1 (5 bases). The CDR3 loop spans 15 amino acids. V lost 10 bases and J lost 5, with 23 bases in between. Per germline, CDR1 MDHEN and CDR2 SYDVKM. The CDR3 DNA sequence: TGTGCCAATGACGGGGGGGTTAATGGTTGGACTGAAGCTTTCTTT. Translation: CANDGGVNGWTEAFF.

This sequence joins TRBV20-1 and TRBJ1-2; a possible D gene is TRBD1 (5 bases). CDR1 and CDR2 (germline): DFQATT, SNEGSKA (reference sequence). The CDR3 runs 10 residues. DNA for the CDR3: TGCACCTGTTGGGACGTCGGCTACACCTTC. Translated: CTCWDVGYTF.

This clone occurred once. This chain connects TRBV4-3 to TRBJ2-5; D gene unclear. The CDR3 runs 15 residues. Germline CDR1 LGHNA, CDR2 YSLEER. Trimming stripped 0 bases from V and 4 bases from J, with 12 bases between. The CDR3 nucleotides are TGCGCCAGCAGCCAAGATTTGGGGTTGGGAGAGACCCAGTACTTC. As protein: CASSQDLGLGETQYF.

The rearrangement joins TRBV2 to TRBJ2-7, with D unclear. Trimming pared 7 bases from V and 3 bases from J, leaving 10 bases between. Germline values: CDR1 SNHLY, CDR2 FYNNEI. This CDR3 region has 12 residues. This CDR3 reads CASNNGLYEQYF. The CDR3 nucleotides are TGTGCCAGCAACAACGGTCTCTACGAGCAGTACTTC. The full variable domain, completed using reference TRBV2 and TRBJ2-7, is EPEVTQTPSHQVTQMGQEVILRCVPISNHLYFYWYRQILGQKVEFLVSFYNNEISEKSEIFDDQFSVERPDGSNFTLKIRSTKLEDSAMYFCASNNGLYEQYFGPGTRLTVT.

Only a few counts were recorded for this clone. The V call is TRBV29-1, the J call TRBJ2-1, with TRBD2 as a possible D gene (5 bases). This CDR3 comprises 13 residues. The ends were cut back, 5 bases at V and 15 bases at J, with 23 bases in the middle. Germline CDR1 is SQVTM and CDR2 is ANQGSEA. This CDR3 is CSVSGRGTAAPFF. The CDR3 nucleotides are TGCAGCGTTTCGGGCCGGGGTACGGCTGCGCCGTTCTTC.

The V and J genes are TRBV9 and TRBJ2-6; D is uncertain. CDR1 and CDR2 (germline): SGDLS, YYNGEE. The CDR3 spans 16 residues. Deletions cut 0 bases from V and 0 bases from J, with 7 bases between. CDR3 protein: CASSVGVGSGANVLTF. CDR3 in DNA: TGTGCCAGCAGCGTAGGAGTCGGCTCTGGGGCCAACGTCCTGACTTTC.

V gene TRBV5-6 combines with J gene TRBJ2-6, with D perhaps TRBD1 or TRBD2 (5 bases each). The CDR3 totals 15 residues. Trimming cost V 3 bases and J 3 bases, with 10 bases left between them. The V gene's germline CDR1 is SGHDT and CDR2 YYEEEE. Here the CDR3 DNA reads TGTGCCAGCAGCTCGAGAGGGGTTGGGGCCAACGTCCTGACTTTC. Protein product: CASSSRGVGANVLTF.

Here the CDR3 reads CASSSVSGANYGYTF. The CDR3 DNA is TGTGCCAGCAGCTCCGTCTCGGGGGCTAACTATGGCTACACCTTC. The V gene is TRBV11-2, the J gene TRBJ1-2, with a weak D call TRBD1 (5 bases). CDR1 SGHAT and CDR2 FQNNGV come from the germline V gene. The V end was cut by 4 bases, the J end by 0 bases, with 12 bases between. There are 15 residues in the CDR3.

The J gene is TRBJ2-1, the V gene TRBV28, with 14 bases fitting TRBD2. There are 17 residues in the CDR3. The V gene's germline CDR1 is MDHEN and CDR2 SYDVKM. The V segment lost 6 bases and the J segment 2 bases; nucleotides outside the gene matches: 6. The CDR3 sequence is CASSSGLAGGTYNEQFF. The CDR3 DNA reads TGTGCCAGCAGCTCCGGACTAGCGGGAGGAACCTACAATGAGCAGTTCTTC.

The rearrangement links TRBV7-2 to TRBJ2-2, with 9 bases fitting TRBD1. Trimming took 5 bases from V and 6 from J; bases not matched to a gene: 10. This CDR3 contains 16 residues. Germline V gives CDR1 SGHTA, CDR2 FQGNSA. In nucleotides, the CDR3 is TGTGCCAGCAGCCAATGGGGACAGGGAAGTTCCGGGGAGCTGTTTTTT. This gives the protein CASSQWGQGSSGELFF.

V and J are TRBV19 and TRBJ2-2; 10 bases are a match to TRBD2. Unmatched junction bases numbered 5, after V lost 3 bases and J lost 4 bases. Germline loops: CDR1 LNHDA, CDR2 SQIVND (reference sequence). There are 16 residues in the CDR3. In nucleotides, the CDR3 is TGTGCCAGTAGTATTGCTAGCGGGAGAGTCACCGGGGAGCTGTTTTTT. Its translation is CASSIASGRVTGELFF.

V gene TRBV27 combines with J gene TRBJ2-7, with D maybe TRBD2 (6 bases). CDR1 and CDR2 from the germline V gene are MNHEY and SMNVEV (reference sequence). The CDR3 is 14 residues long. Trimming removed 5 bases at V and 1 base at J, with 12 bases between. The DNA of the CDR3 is TGTGCCAGCAGTCACCGGGACTTGTCCTACGAGCAGTACTTC. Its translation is CASSHRDLSYEQYF.

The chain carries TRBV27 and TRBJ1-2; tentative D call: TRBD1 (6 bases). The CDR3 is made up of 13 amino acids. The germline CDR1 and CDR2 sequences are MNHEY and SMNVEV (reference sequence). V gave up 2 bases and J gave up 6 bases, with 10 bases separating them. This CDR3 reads CASSLPRGDGYTF. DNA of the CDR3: TGTGCCAGCAGTTTACCCAGGGGAGATGGCTACACCTTC.

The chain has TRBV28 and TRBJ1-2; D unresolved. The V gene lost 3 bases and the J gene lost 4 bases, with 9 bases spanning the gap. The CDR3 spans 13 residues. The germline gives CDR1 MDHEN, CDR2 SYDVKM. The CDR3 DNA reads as TGTGCCAGCAGTTTTTCCGGGTCCTATGGCTACACCTTC. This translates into CASSFSGSYGYTF.

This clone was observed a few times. The CDR3, as DNA: TGTGCCAGCAGTCGAGGAAACACTGAAGCTTTCTTT. This gives the protein CASSRGNTEAFF. The chain couples TRBV28 to TRBJ1-1; D remains ambiguous. V lost 5 bases and J 2 bases, leaving 6 bases between the germline ends. In germline, CDR1 is MDHEN, CDR2 SYDVKM. The CDR3 is 12 residues long.